This is a list of T cell receptor beta chains from one sample in a study of a mutant IDH1 vaccine in newly diagnosed glioma. Measured with immunoSEQ multiplex PCR; TCRdb has only the in-frame clones, and not every one. The data hold 40,000 to 60,000 clones, with around 80% observed a single time. Antigen specificity for these receptors is unknown. Specimen: PBMCs, collected from a glioma patient whose treatment included an IDH1 peptide vaccine. These receptors were taken from a woman aged 40 to 50 with glioma. The CDR3 runs from the conserved cysteine through the conserved F or W. Fields, in order: D gene, clone size, V gene, J gene, CDR3 DNA, CDR3 protein. D genes are given only for firm matches. Expanded clones get a size class; other rows say once, few or many, or leave the size out.

>NA|NA|TRBV29-1|TRBJ2-3
TGCGCAGCCGGGGAGAAGGGGCGCCAAACCGATGACACAGATACGCAGTATTTT
CAAGEKGRQTDDTDTQYF
>NA|NA|TRBV5-6|TRBJ2-7
TGTGCCAGCAGCTTGGGAGGGATTGGGCCCTACGAGCAGTACTTC
CASSLGGIGPYEQYF
>NA|few|TRBV18|TRBJ1-5
TGTGCCAGCTCACCACTTCCAGGGAGTGGGCCCCAGCATTTT
CASSPLPGSGPQHF
>TRBD2|NA|TRBV10-2|TRBJ2-3
TGCGCCAGCAGAACAGCGGGGTCCGGTACAGATACGCAGTATTTT
CASRTAGSGTDTQYF
>NA|NA|TRBV5-1|TRBJ2-1
TGCGCCAGCAGCTTGGGGGCTTTGAGGGGATACAATGAGCAGTTCTTC
CASSLGALRGYNEQFF
>NA|NA|TRBV29-1|TRBJ2-7
TGCAGCGTTGTTGAGGGAGTCGACGAGCAGTACTTC
CSVVEGVDEQYF
>TRBD1|NA|TRBV9|TRBJ1-5
TGTGCCAGCACCATCGGACAGGGTGGGTGGAATCAGCCCCAGCATTTT
CASTIGQGGWNQPQHF
>NA|NA|TRBV10-3|TRBJ2-3
TGTGCCATCAGTGAGTTCGCCGGGACACCTAGCACAGATACGCAGTATTTT
CAISEFAGTPSTDTQYF
>TRBD2|NA|TRBV7-8|TRBJ2-1
TGTGCCAGTCAATGGACTAGCGGGGTCAATGAGCAGTTCTTC
CASQWTSGVNEQFF
>NA|NA|TRBV5-6|TRBJ2-3
TGTGCCAGCAGCCCGGACAGAAGCACAGATACGCAGTATTTT
CASSPDRSTDTQYF
>TRBD1|NA|TRBV9|TRBJ2-1
TGTGCCAGCAGCGACCCTAGGACAGGGGAGCTAAGTCTTCTTGACAATGAGCAGTTCTTC
CASSDPRTGELSLLDNEQFF
>TRBD1|few|TRBV9|TRBJ1-1
TGTGCCAGCAGCGTAGGAGGACAGGGAAGCACTGAAGCTTTCTTT
CASSVGGQGSTEAFF
>NA|NA|TRBV11-2|TRBJ1-2
TGTGCCAGCAGCTTAGTTACCTATGGCTACACCTTC
CASSLVTYGYTF